A selection of T cell receptor beta chains follows, all from one sample in a study of a mutant IDH1 vaccine in newly diagnosed glioma. These receptors have no identified antigens. The table came from immunoSEQ multiplex PCR; TCRdb's copy has only in-frame clones and leaves some out. The table lists around 44,000 clones, around 80% of them singletons. The specimen comprised PBMCs, sampled from a glioma patient whose treatment included an IDH1 peptide vaccine. The receptors were gathered from a man aged 40-55 years with glioma. Each CDR3 is given with its conserved first and last residue. The D gene is left open where the match is weak.

V: TRBV2
length: 13
D: TRBD1
CDR3: CASSLTGEHGYTF

V: TRBV5-1
length: 13
D: .
CDR3: CASSLELNTEAFF

V: TRBV10-2
length: 14
D: TRBD1
CDR3: CASSWTGSTDTQYF

V: TRBV7-9
length: 14
D: .
CDR3: CASREPGLLTGYTF

V: TRBV18
length: 14
D: .
CDR3: CASSEGPFDSPLHF

V: TRBV4-1
length: 15
D: .
CDR3: CASSHPQASLSGYTF

V: TRBV7-2
length: 13
D: .
CDR3: CASSLFESVEQYF

V: TRBV5-6
length: 13
D: TRBD1
CDR3: CASSLGQGMEQYF

V: TRBV2
length: 14
D: TRBD1
CDR3: CASTGTGSNQPQHF

V: TRBV5-8
length: 18
D: .
CDR3: CASSLSGGRRGRSYEQYF

V: TRBV6-5
length: 15
D: .
CDR3: CASSYSSQDAYGYTF

V: TRBV18
length: 14
D: .
CDR3: CASSDYREDQPQHF

V: TRBV6-5
length: 13
D: .
CDR3: CASSYGDGTEAFF

V: TRBV21-1
length: 16
D: .
CDR3: CASSKGAGGSNQPQHF

V: TRBV19
length: 15
D: TRBD2
CDR3: CASSIWETSESTQYF

V: TRBV5-3
length: 13
D: .
CDR3: CARSHDPHQPQHF

V: TRBV2
length: 13
D: .
CDR3: CASGDPGANVLTF

V: TRBV6-5
length: 14
D: .
CDR3: CASSYLWGAGEAFF

V: TRBV25-1
length: 15
D: .
CDR3: CASSSPETDYYEQYF

V: TRBV13
length: 13
D: .
CDR3: CASSLAGDYGYTF

V: TRBV6-6
length: 15
D: TRBD2
CDR3: CASSYGGGGYNEQFF

V: TRBV14
length: 14
D: .
CDR3: CASSRASSSYEQYF

V: TRBV4-1
length: 17
D: .
CDR3: CASSQGFPGGTNQPQHF

V: TRBV5-1
length: 18
D: TRBD1
CDR3: CASSLVPTGESGKETQYF

V: TRBV4-2
length: 17
D: TRBD2
CDR3: CASSQAVSSGGTDTQYF

V: TRBV2
length: 15
D: TRBD1
CDR3: CASSLGQGEIQPQHF

V: TRBV5-6
length: 15
D: TRBD1
CDR3: CASSRGTGSGNTIYF

V: TRBV2
length: 17
D: .
CDR3: CASSGKGQGLSNYGYTF

V: TRBV7-6
length: 14
D: TRBD1
CDR3: CASSYGTGGQPQHF

V: TRBV7-9
length: 14
D: .
CDR3: CATLTKGSPYEQYF

V: TRBV7-9
length: 15
D: .
CDR3: CASSTWDTENTEAFF

V: TRBV4-2
length: 15
D: .
CDR3: CASSQNTGRQNGYTF

V: TRBV6-5
length: 14
D: .
CDR3: CASRYRTGNEKLFF

V: TRBV18
length: 15
D: .
CDR3: CASSPQQTTNEKLFF

V: TRBV19
length: 13
D: .
CDR3: CASRKSTAYGYTF

V: TRBV9
length: 12
D: .
CDR3: CASSVDATPPLF

V: TRBV15
length: 12
D: .
CDR3: CATSIDLMTQYF

V: TRBV30
length: 16
D: TRBD1
CDR3: CAWRRQGASAKNIQYF

V: TRBV19
length: 17
D: .
CDR3: CASLGTGLSSYNSPLHF

V: TRBV7-9
length: 12
D: .
CDR3: CASSRGTQPQHF

V: TRBV2
length: 13
D: .
CDR3: CASSLRPPAGYTF

V: TRBV25-1
length: 16
D: TRBD2
CDR3: CASSSSGGAYTGELFF

V: TRBV7-2
length: 14
D: .
CDR3: CASSPGGGTEPQHF

V: TRBV4-1
length: 16
D: .
CDR3: CASSQELGARNQPQHF

V: TRBV11-2
length: 12
D: .
CDR3: CASSLEGDTQYF

V: TRBV29-1
length: 14
D: .
CDR3: CSVGKLAVNNEQFF

V: TRBV7-9
length: 14
D: .
CDR3: CASRLRTANTEAFF

V: TRBV2
length: 14
D: .
CDR3: CASSGGRGPYGYTF

V: TRBV9
length: 16
D: .
CDR3: CASSVLPAENTDTQYF

V: TRBV5-1
length: 14
D: TRBD2
CDR3: CASSWGGGEETQYF

V: TRBV2
length: 10
D: .
CDR3: CASRGDGYTF

V: TRBV18
length: 14
D: .
CDR3: CASSPFGGFTEAFF

V: TRBV6-1
length: 13
D: TRBD2
CDR3: CATFSGGSYEQYF

V: TRBV7-9
length: 12
D: .
CDR3: CASRLTGSEAFF

V: TRBV4-2
length: 12
D: .
CDR3: CASKAPTGELFF

V: TRBV5-4
length: 15
D: .
CDR3: CASSSKNQGDYGYTF

V: TRBV2
length: 13
D: TRBD1
CDR3: CASRDDRAGGYTF

V: TRBV19
length: 16
D: .
CDR3: CASSILAGTSTGELFF

V: TRBV4-1
length: 17
D: TRBD1
CDR3: CASSQSGTGSSYNEQFF